This TCR beta chain was identified during a study of blood T cell repertoires in COVID-19. About the study: Sites in the United States, Italy and Spain provided acute and convalescent COVID-19 samples. In each case, the material was cDNA or gDNA derived from T cells, B-cell-depleted T cells, or PBMCs.

V lost 2 bases, J lost 6 bases, and 7 bases lay in between. Looked up from germline, CDR1 is ENHRY and CDR2 is SYGVKD. CDR3 length equals 12 residues. Sequencing was performed with immunoSEQ multiplex PCR; in TCRdb, only in-frame clones are kept and a portion is missing. The profile shows 240,000 or so clones, about nine tenths of them singletons. Within 2 weeks of study entry, exposed participants had contacted a PCR-confirmed or clinician-diagnosed COVID-19 case. The source material was PBMCs or T cells enriched from blood (not recorded which). This TCR derives from a man aged 50-60 years who had been exposed to COVID-19. The chain joins TRBV10-3 to TRBJ1-2; no firm D call. The CDR3 spells CAISEARDGYTF. The CDR3 region has the DNA TGTGCCATCAGTGAGGCTCGGGATGGCTACACCTTC.